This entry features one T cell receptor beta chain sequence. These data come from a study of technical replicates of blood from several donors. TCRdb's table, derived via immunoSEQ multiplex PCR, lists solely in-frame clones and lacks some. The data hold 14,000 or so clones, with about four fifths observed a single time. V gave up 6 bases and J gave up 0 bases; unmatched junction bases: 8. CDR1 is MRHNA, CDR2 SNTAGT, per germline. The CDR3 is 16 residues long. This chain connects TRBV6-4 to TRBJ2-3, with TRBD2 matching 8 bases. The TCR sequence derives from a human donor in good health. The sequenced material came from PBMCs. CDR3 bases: TGTGCCAGCAGAGGCCGACTAGCGCTGAGCACAGATACGCAGTATTTT. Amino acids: CASRGRLALSTDTQYF.